Here is one T cell receptor beta chain with its context. Its specific antigen is unknown. No clone much larger than this one lies a single base away; base qualities are absent. The CDR3 regions of human TCRbeta chains were analyzed by immunosequencing. Regarding the original processing steps: TCRs in the repertoires were matched against a reference library of SARS-CoV-2-specific TCRs that had been generated with the MIRA antigen-specificity platform. Breadth was defined as the fraction of unique TCRs that were SARS-CoV-2-associated. Depth was defined as the fraction of total T cells that were SARS-CoV-2-associated. Each spike-specific TCR was assigned to its reactive spike region and to a CD4 or CD8 class using the MIRA data. Log10-transformed breadth and depth values were compared by one-way ANOVA with Sidak's multiple comparisons tests. This is the immuneACCESS table as TCRdb keeps it, with only in-frame sequences that have V and J called. A part of the clones is gone; compared with another copy, unresolved V genes explain less than half, and the rest is unexplained. That table supplies the V and J calls and clone size; D and trimming were determined from the DNA. The sample includes approximately 100,000 clones, with approximately 96% observed a single time. 2% to 2.5% of the sample is held by the ten biggest clonotypes.

The germline V gene yields SGHTA for CDR1 and FQGNSA for CDR2. The junction shows trimming of 5 bases on V and 8 bases on J, and the gene matches do not reach 16 bases of it. The CDR3 goes from the cysteine to the phenylalanine over 17 residues. Only the CDR3 part of the read is kept: 51 bases, read in frame from the first base. This sample was taken from a study of T cell responses to AZD1222 COVID-19 vaccine (dated by TCRdb to the early 2020s). Broadly, across the study: AZD1222 recipients with second doses at about 4 weeks or about 12 weeks were pooled, because spike-specific TCR depth and breadth did not differ between schedules. A total of 233 trial participants underwent TCR sequencing, of whom about 210 received two doses of AZD1222 and around 25 received two doses of the MenACWY control vaccine. Trial participants were enrolled by age into subgroups of 18-55, 56-69 and 70-plus years, and roughly 150, 30 and 60 TCR-sequenced participants, respectively, were included in these subgroups. The paper's findings and limits, for the study overall: Vaccine-associated CD4 TCRs spanned the whole spike protein, with dominant responses in regions 160-218 and 743-854. Conclusions about previously exposed vaccinees were limited because only a handful of AZD1222 recipients were SARS-CoV-2 seropositive at baseline. Reportedly, almost half of the unique spike-specific TCRs recognized epitopes lying outside the regions that are mutated in the B.1.351 and B.1.1.7 variants. The 56-69-year group was small, and its depth increase did not reach significance, likely because of low power. Because no samples from the day 14 peak response were available, repertoires could be characterized only after the peak T cell response. Most participants were white British and females outnumbered males, and the authors suggested that clonal diversity may have been underestimated. After two AZD1222 doses, both the breadth and the depth of spike-specific TCRs were significantly higher than at day 0 and than in MenACWY recipients.

The time point label for this specimen denotes: baseline before first vaccination. Vaccinee samples were obtained from the UK trials COV001 and COV002, which included a single-blind randomized controlled phase 2/3 trial of AZD1222 (ChAdOx1 nCoV-19) in healthy adults. For TCRbeta chain sequencing, PBMC samples from trial participants were taken at day 0 and at day 28 after the second dose. Here the sequenced sample was peripheral blood, taken on day 0 of AZD1222 vaccination. This TCR was sampled from an adult in good health. Rearrangement joined TRBV7-2 to TRBJ1-2; 11 bases in between match TRBD1. The CDR3 in this case is CASSQGQGAPFMEGYTF. The nucleotide sequence is TGTGCCAGCAGCCAAGGACAGGGGGCGCCTTTTATGGAAGGCTACACCTTC.